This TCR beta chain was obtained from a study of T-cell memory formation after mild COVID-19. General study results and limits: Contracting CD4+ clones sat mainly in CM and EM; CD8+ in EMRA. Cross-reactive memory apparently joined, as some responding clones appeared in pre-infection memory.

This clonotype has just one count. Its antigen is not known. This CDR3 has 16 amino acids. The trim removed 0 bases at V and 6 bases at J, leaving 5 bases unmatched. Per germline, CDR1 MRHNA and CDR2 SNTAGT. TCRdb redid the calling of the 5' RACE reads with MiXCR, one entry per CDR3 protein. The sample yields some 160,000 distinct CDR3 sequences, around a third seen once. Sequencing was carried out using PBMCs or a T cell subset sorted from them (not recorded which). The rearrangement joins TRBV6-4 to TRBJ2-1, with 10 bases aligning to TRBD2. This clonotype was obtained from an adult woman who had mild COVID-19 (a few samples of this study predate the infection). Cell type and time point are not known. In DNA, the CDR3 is TGTGCCAGCAGTGACTCGAAGGGACTAGCGTGCAATGAGCAGTTCTTC. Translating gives CASSDSKGLACNEQFF.